A selection of T cell receptor beta chains follows, all from one sample in a study of CD8 T cells in Susac syndrome. TCRdb re-called the immunoSEQ multiplex PCR reads with MiXCR, one entry per CDR3 protein. The table shows roughly 84,000 distinct CDR3 sequences, with approximately 96% occurring only once. The sequenced material came from CD8+ T cells from PBMCs. All receptors derive from a human donor with Susac syndrome. Both conserved end residues are part of each CDR3. The D gene is left open where the match is weak. For some rows the clone size is stated as once, few or many, or as a class when expanded; others skip it.

D gene	V gene	clone size	J gene	CDR3 protein	CDR3 DNA
-	TRBV4-1	-	TRBJ1-6	CASSQRDLSYNSPLHF	TGCGCCAGCAGCCAGCGGGACCTCTCCTATAATTCACCCCTCCACTTT
-	TRBV6-5	-	TRBJ2-5	CASSYQGTGETQYF	TGTGCCAGCAGTTATCAGGGGACGGGAGAGACCCAGTACTTC
-	TRBV25-1	-	TRBJ2-7	CASSGRDGMYEQYF	TGTGCCAGCAGTGGACGGGACGGAATGTACGAGCAGTACTTC
TRBD2	TRBV5-8	-	TRBJ2-1	CAPAASGSGEQFF	TGTGCCCCCGCGGCTAGCGGGAGCGGTGAGCAGTTCTTC
TRBD1	TRBV9	-	TRBJ1-2	CASSATGGAGGYTF	TGTGCCAGCAGCGCTACAGGGGGCGCTGGGGGCTACACCTTC
TRBD2	TRBV24-1	-	TRBJ2-1	CATSDVTSGGYNEQFF	TGTGCCACCAGTGACGTGACTAGCGGGGGGTACAATGAGCAGTTCTTC
TRBD2	TRBV20-1	-	TRBJ2-5	CSARREWVQETQYF	TGCAGTGCTAGGCGGGAGTGGGTCCAAGAGACCCAGTACTTC
-	TRBV27	-	TRBJ1-2	CATFDRANYGYTF	TGTGCCACCTTCGACCGAGCTAACTATGGCTACACCTTC
TRBD1	TRBV7-9	-	TRBJ2-3	CASSSGQNTQYF	TGTGCCAGCAGCTCGGGACAGAATACGCAGTATTTT
-	TRBV20-1	-	TRBJ2-1	CSATVSLNEQFF	TGCAGTGCGACAGTGTCTCTCAATGAGCAGTTCTTC
TRBD1	TRBV9	-	TRBJ1-2	CASSGSRDRDHYGYTF	TGTGCCAGCAGCGGGTCCCGGGACAGGGATCACTATGGCTACACCTTC
TRBD1	TRBV9	once	TRBJ2-2	CASEGQGATGELFF	TGTGCCAGCGAGGGACAGGGGGCTACCGGGGAGCTGTTTTTT
-	TRBV5-1	-	TRBJ1-1	CASSFGQTNTEAFF	TGCGCCAGCAGCTTCGGACAAACGAACACTGAAGCTTTCTTT
-	TRBV12-3/TRBV12-4	-	TRBJ2-7	CASSQRLGGKEQYF	TGTGCCAGCAGTCAAAGACTAGGTGGGAAAGAGCAGTACTTC
-	TRBV4-3	-	TRBJ2-3	CASSQESERTDTQYF	TGCGCCAGCAGCCAAGAAAGCGAACGGACAGATACGCAGTATTTT
-	TRBV7-2	-	TRBJ2-7	CASNTGRDYEQYF	TGTGCCAGCAATACGGGTCGGGACTACGAGCAGTACTTC
-	TRBV6-2/TRBV6-3	-	TRBJ1-5	CASSYSAPRQPQHF	TGTGCCAGCAGTTACTCGGCTCCGCGGCAGCCCCAGCATTTT
-	TRBV4-1	-	TRBJ1-2	CASSQAQGGGYTF	TGCGCCAGCAGCCAGGCCCAGGGCGGAGGCTACACCTTC
TRBD1	TRBV25-1	-	TRBJ1-1	CASSELRGQNTEAFF	TGTGCCAGCAGTGAACTCAGGGGGCAGAACACTGAAGCTTTCTTT
-	TRBV4-3	once	TRBJ2-1	CASSHTLEGNEQFF	TGCGCCAGCAGCCATACGCTAGAGGGCAATGAGCAGTTCTTC
-	TRBV4-3	-	TRBJ2-3	CASSQERWGGVRTDTQYF	TGCGCCAGCAGCCAAGAACGGTGGGGCGGGGTGCGCACAGATACGCAGTATTTT
TRBD2	TRBV9	-	TRBJ2-3	CASSVGTSVTDTQYF	TGTGCCAGCAGCGTCGGGACTAGCGTGACAGATACGCAGTATTTT
TRBD2	TRBV13	once	TRBJ2-5	CASSFRSLAGETQYF	TGTGCCAGCAGCTTTCGGTCGCTAGCGGGAGAGACCCAGTACTTC
-	TRBV27	-	TRBJ1-1	CASSLGAGYTEAFF	TGTGCCAGCAGTTTAGGAGCCGGATACACTGAAGCTTTCTTT
-	TRBV13	-	TRBJ1-6	CASSSNRGYNSPLHF	TGTGCCAGCAGCTCTAACCGGGGTTATAATTCACCCCTCCACTTT
-	TRBV20-1	-	TRBJ1-2	CSARSENGYTF	TGCAGTGCTAGATCGGAGAACGGCTACACCTTC
-	TRBV15	-	TRBJ2-1	CATSRGPPGLYNEQFF	TGTGCCACCAGCAGGGGACCCCCGGGCCTTTACAATGAGCAGTTCTTC
-	TRBV6-5	-	TRBJ2-3	CASSYTDGADTQYF	TGTGCCAGCAGTTACACCGACGGGGCAGATACGCAGTATTTT
-	TRBV6-2/TRBV6-3	-	TRBJ1-5	CASSYGEQPQHF	TGTGCCAGCAGTTATGGCGAGCAGCCCCAGCATTTT
TRBD2	TRBV24-1	once	TRBJ2-1	CATRLAGTGEQFF	TGTGCCACCAGACTAGCGGGGACCGGTGAGCAGTTCTTC
-	TRBV19	-	TRBJ1-2	CASTPRGGSNYGYTF	TGTGCCAGTACCCCCCGGGGCGGTTCTAACTATGGCTACACCTTC
TRBD2	TRBV30	-	TRBJ2-3	CAWGRGASSTDTQYF	TGTGCCTGGGGGCGGGGGGCTTCTAGCACAGATACGCAGTATTTT
-	TRBV6-6	-	TRBJ2-2	CASSYATGELFF	TGTGCCAGCAGTTATGCCACCGGGGAGCTGTTTTTT
TRBD1	TRBV29-1	-	TRBJ1-1	CSVDGTDGAFF	TGCAGCGTTGACGGGACAGATGGAGCTTTCTTT
-	TRBV15	few	TRBJ1-1	CATSRDPGDTEAFF	TGTGCCACCAGCAGAGATCCCGGGGACACTGAAGCTTTCTTT
TRBD1	TRBV5-4	medium-sized	TRBJ1-2	CASSSGTESVYGYTF	TGTGCCAGCAGTTCAGGGACAGAATCAGTCTATGGCTACACCTTC
-	TRBV3-1	-	TRBJ2-1	CASSQDMASSYNEQFF	TGTGCCAGCAGCCAAGATATGGCGAGCTCCTACAATGAGCAGTTCTTC
-	TRBV28	few	TRBJ2-7	CASSRTYEQYF	TGTGCCAGCAGCCGCACCTACGAGCAGTACTTC
TRBD2	TRBV24-1	-	TRBJ2-2	CATSDPGLAGELFF	TGTGCCACCAGTGACCCGGGACTAGCCGGGGAGCTGTTTTTT
-	TRBV25-1	-	TRBJ2-5	CASSALQETQYF	TGTGCCAGCAGTGCCCTTCAAGAGACCCAGTACTTC